Listed below are T cell receptor beta chains from one sample, sequenced in a study of blood T cell repertoires in COVID-19. The protocol was immunoSEQ multiplex PCR, while the TCRdb copy is restricted to in-frame clones and leaves out a portion. Of a few hundred thousand clones in the sample, approximately 85% were seen once. The sample was peripheral blood. These receptors originate from a human donor with COVID-19, enrolled during active disease. The donor label of this sample is uncertain. CDR3s include the opening cysteine and the closing phenylalanine or tryptophan. Fields, in order: V gene, clone size, D gene, J gene, CDR3 protein, CDR3 DNA. D genes are given only for firm matches. Only part of the rows carry a size: once, few, many, or a class if the clone is expanded.

v_call: TRBV28
clone_size: NA
d_call: TRBD1
j_call: TRBJ2-3
cdr3_aa: CASRTGGRDTQYF
cdr3_nt: TGTGCCAGCAGGACAGGGGGTAGAGATACGCAGTATTTT

v_call: TRBV30
clone_size: NA
d_call: TRBD1
j_call: TRBJ1-1
cdr3_aa: CAWSVRGDRPAFF
cdr3_nt: TGTGCCTGGAGTGTAAGGGGGGACAGACCAGCTTTCTTT

v_call: TRBV7-2
clone_size: few
d_call: NA
j_call: TRBJ2-2
cdr3_aa: CASSPRYPGFSGELFF
cdr3_nt: TGTGCCAGCAGCCCCCGTTATCCGGGGTTCTCCGGGGAGCTGTTTTTT

v_call: TRBV12-1
clone_size: NA
d_call: NA
j_call: TRBJ1-6
cdr3_aa: CASIPGQGRNSPLHF
cdr3_nt: TGTGCCAGCATCCCCGGACAGGGGAGGAATTCACCCCTCCACTTT

v_call: TRBV19
clone_size: few
d_call: TRBD1
j_call: TRBJ1-4
cdr3_aa: CASSVGQGTGKLFF
cdr3_nt: TGTGCCAGTAGCGTCGGACAGGGAACTGGAAAACTGTTTTTT

v_call: TRBV30
clone_size: NA
d_call: NA
j_call: TRBJ1-1
cdr3_aa: CAWTRGGLNTEAFF
cdr3_nt: TGTGCCTGGACCCGGGGGGGTTTGAACACTGAAGCTTTCTTT

v_call: TRBV19
clone_size: NA
d_call: TRBD1
j_call: TRBJ1-1
cdr3_aa: CASSGPGQINTEAFF
cdr3_nt: TGTGCCAGTAGTGGCCCGGGACAGATAAACACTGAAGCTTTCTTT

v_call: TRBV6-5
clone_size: NA
d_call: TRBD1
j_call: TRBJ1-2
cdr3_aa: CASRRQGVSYGYTF
cdr3_nt: TGTGCCAGCAGAAGACAGGGGGTCAGCTATGGCTACACCTTC

v_call: TRBV6-5
clone_size: once
d_call: TRBD1
j_call: TRBJ1-3
cdr3_aa: CASSYDRGTGNTIYF
cdr3_nt: TGTGCCAGCAGTTACGACAGGGGGACTGGAAACACCATATATTTT

v_call: TRBV11-2
clone_size: NA
d_call: TRBD2
j_call: TRBJ2-1
cdr3_aa: CASSPDILAVNEQFF
cdr3_nt: TGTGCCAGCAGCCCGGATATACTAGCGGTGAATGAGCAGTTCTTC

v_call: TRBV19
clone_size: NA
d_call: NA
j_call: TRBJ1-5
cdr3_aa: CASSILRDQPQHF
cdr3_nt: TGTGCCAGTAGTATCCTGAGGGATCAGCCCCAGCATTTT

v_call: TRBV9
clone_size: NA
d_call: NA
j_call: TRBJ1-1
cdr3_aa: CASSVVVGEAHTEAFF
cdr3_nt: TGTGCCAGCAGCGTAGTGGTAGGGGAGGCGCACACTGAAGCTTTCTTT

v_call: TRBV5-1
clone_size: NA
d_call: TRBD1
j_call: TRBJ1-5
cdr3_aa: CASSWTGGNQPQHF
cdr3_nt: TGCGCCAGCAGCTGGACAGGGGGGAATCAGCCCCAGCATTTT

v_call: TRBV7-9
clone_size: NA
d_call: NA
j_call: TRBJ1-4
cdr3_aa: CASSSFTGHEKLFF
cdr3_nt: TGTGCCAGCAGCTCCTTTACAGGCCATGAAAAACTGTTTTTT

v_call: TRBV21-1
clone_size: NA
d_call: NA
j_call: TRBJ1-6
cdr3_aa: CASSPGDRRNSPLHF
cdr3_nt: TGTGCCAGCAGCCCTGGGGACAGGAGGAATTCACCCCTCCACTTT

v_call: TRBV18
clone_size: NA
d_call: TRBD1
j_call: TRBJ2-7
cdr3_aa: CASSHRDSPSYEQYF
cdr3_nt: TGTGCCAGCTCCCACCGGGACAGCCCCTCCTACGAGCAGTACTTC

v_call: TRBV15
clone_size: NA
d_call: TRBD2
j_call: TRBJ2-3
cdr3_aa: CATSKRVGLAGTDTQYF
cdr3_nt: TGTGCCACCAGCAAGAGAGTAGGACTAGCGGGCACAGATACGCAGTATTTT

v_call: TRBV5-3
clone_size: NA
d_call: NA
j_call: TRBJ1-4
cdr3_aa: CARSLTLCSGETNEKLFF
cdr3_nt: TGTGCCAGAAGCTTAACTCTATGCTCAGGGGAAACTAATGAAAAACTGTTTTTT

v_call: TRBV30
clone_size: NA
d_call: TRBD1
j_call: TRBJ1-1
cdr3_aa: CAWTRDRGRVVNTEAFF
cdr3_nt: TGTGCCTGGACCCGGGACAGGGGGCGGGTAGTGAACACTGAAGCTTTCTTT

v_call: TRBV18
clone_size: NA
d_call: NA
j_call: TRBJ1-1
cdr3_aa: CASSPEIQGAGTFF
cdr3_nt: TGTGCCAGCTCTCCAGAGATACAGGGTGCTGGAACTTTCTTT

v_call: TRBV6-5
clone_size: NA
d_call: NA
j_call: TRBJ2-7
cdr3_aa: CASSSPGNGSYEQYF
cdr3_nt: TGTGCCAGCAGTTCCCCAGGGAATGGCTCCTACGAGCAGTACTTC

v_call: TRBV27
clone_size: NA
d_call: TRBD1
j_call: TRBJ2-7
cdr3_aa: CASSLYPLDRDYEQYF
cdr3_nt: TGTGCCAGCAGTTTATACCCCCTGGACAGGGACTACGAGCAGTACTTC

v_call: TRBV3-1/TRBV3-2
clone_size: NA
d_call: TRBD1
j_call: TRBJ1-4
cdr3_aa: CASSHNRGNEKLFF
cdr3_nt: TGTGCCAGCAGCCATAACAGGGGTAATGAAAAACTGTTTTTT

v_call: TRBV6-6
clone_size: NA
d_call: TRBD1
j_call: TRBJ2-7
cdr3_aa: CASSQGAAYEQYF
cdr3_nt: TGTGCCAGCAGTCAGGGGGCTGCCTACGAGCAGTACTTC

v_call: TRBV6-1
clone_size: NA
d_call: TRBD1
j_call: TRBJ1-4
cdr3_aa: CASSEARGTGALVMFF
cdr3_nt: TGTGCCAGCAGTGAAGCGAGGGGGACAGGGGCCTTAGTAATGTTTTTT

v_call: TRBV30
clone_size: NA
d_call: NA
j_call: TRBJ1-4
cdr3_aa: CAWRVKGGGEKLFF
cdr3_nt: TGTGCCTGGCGCGTGAAGGGGGGGGGCGAAAAACTGTTTTTT

v_call: TRBV20-1
clone_size: NA
d_call: NA
j_call: TRBJ2-5
cdr3_aa: CSASPGPAQYF
cdr3_nt: TGCAGTGCTAGTCCGGGTCCGGCCCAGTACTTC

v_call: TRBV2
clone_size: NA
d_call: TRBD1
j_call: TRBJ2-7
cdr3_aa: CASSVVPGGSYEQYF
cdr3_nt: TGTGCCAGCAGTGTAGTGCCAGGGGGTTCCTACGAGCAGTACTTC